The text below deals with one T cell receptor (beta chain). What it binds is unknown. The PCR contained 60 Vbeta and 13 Jbeta primers. This table comes from immunoSEQ multiplex PCR, and its TCRdb copy is limited to in-frame clones, with some not included. This sample carries roughly 230,000 clones, nearly 95% of them seen once, and the ten largest clones take about 1.7%. Germline CDR1 LNHDA, CDR2 SQIVND (reference sequence). This CDR3 spans 15 amino acids. V lost 2 bases and J lost 6; bases outside the gene matches: 8. The sample originates from a study of cytomegalovirus exposure and HLA in healthy donors. Study observations and caveats: Only CMV serostatus was available as immune exposure information. Common viral pathogens were later found to be apparently linked to several of the most significant clusters. Based on reports, TCR beta sequences accurately predicted HLA-A and HLA-B alleles for most subjects. The authors listed some 160 TCR beta chains as cytomegalovirus-associated.

This TCR was sampled from a girl aged 2 to 10 in good health and CMV-seronegative. The rearrangement uses TRBV19 and TRBJ1-2, with 8 bases lining up with TRBD1. Sequencing was performed on PBMCs. As DNA, the CDR3 is TGTGCCAGTAGTATACCTCAGGGGGCGTCGAATGGCTACACCTTC. Its protein is CASSIPQGASNGYTF.